Below are 6 T cell receptor beta chains sequenced from a single sample in a study of T-cell reconstitution after alpha-beta-depleted transplantation in children. As it was prepared, the TCRbeta library received unique molecular identifiers. One entry per CDR3 protein results from TCRdb running MiXCR on the PCR reads. The sample includes 500,000 to 600,000 distinct CDR3 sequences, roughly a quarter of them seen just once. The specimen comprised PBMCs, sampled before TCRalphabeta/CD19-depleted stem cell transplant. All receptors come from a boy younger than two with Wiskott-Aldrich syndrome, due to receive a stem cell transplant.

The rearrangement uses TRBV5-1 and TRBJ2-3; TRBD2 might be the D (6 bases). Germline CDR1 and CDR2: SGHRS and YFSETQ. V was pared by 0 bases and J by 7 bases, with 15 bases between. The CDR3 consists of 15 residues. The CDR3 region is CASSLEADYAYTQYF. In DNA form, the CDR3 reads TGCGCCAGCAGCTTGGAGGCGGACTATGCCTATACGCAGTATTTT.

The chain has TRBV20-1 and TRBJ2-7; D not certain. The length of the CDR3 is 12 residues. Trimming stripped 3 bases from V and 3 bases from J, with 9 bases between. Looked up from germline, CDR1 is DFQATT and CDR2 is SNEGSKA (reference sequence). The CDR3 coding sequence is TGCAGTGCTAGGGGTTTCTTCTACGAGCAGTACTTC. Translation gives CSARGFFYEQYF.

This clonotype was seen more than once but under ten times. This sequence joins TRBV4-1 and TRBJ2-7; 7 positions agree with TRBD1. The CDR3 is 17 amino acids. Unmatched junction bases numbered 13, after V lost 2 bases and J lost 3 bases. The V gene's germline CDR1 is MGHRA and CDR2 YSYEKL. The CDR3 nucleotides read TGCGCCAGCAGCCAAAAGACAGGGTTAAAATCTATCTACGAGCAGTACTTC. Its protein is CASSQKTGLKSIYEQYF.

This chain uses TRBV6-7 with TRBJ2-7; 10 bases line up with TRBD2. TRBV6-7 is sorted into the ORF group, with uncertain function. There are 15 residues in the CDR3. Losses at the gene ends were 1 base for V and 5 bases for J; bases not matched to a gene: 5. This CDR3 reads CASSYLASGRHEQYF. The CDR3 DNA sequence: TGTGCCAGCAGTTACTTGGCTAGCGGGAGACACGAGCAGTACTTC.

The chain is built from TRBV24-1 and TRBJ2-7; TRBD1 matches at 7 bases. The CDR3 loop spans 16 amino acids. The germline V gene encodes CDR1 KGHDR and CDR2 SFDVKD. The junction had 8 bases not matched to a gene; V was cut back by 2 bases and J by 2 bases. The CDR3 loop reads CATSDSTGTEAYEQYF. In DNA form, the CDR3 reads TGTGCCACCAGTGATTCCACCGGGACAGAGGCCTACGAGCAGTACTTC.

This sequence joins TRBV7-2 and TRBJ2-7; TRBD2 agrees at 9 bases. The trim removed 6 bases at V and 5 bases at J, leaving 11 bases unmatched. This CDR3 region has 15 residues. Germline loops: CDR1 SGHTA, CDR2 FQGNSA. CDR3 coding DNA: TGTGCCAGCAGTCCTTTTAGCGGGAGCTTCAACGAGCAGTACTTC. Translation gives CASSPFSGSFNEQYF.